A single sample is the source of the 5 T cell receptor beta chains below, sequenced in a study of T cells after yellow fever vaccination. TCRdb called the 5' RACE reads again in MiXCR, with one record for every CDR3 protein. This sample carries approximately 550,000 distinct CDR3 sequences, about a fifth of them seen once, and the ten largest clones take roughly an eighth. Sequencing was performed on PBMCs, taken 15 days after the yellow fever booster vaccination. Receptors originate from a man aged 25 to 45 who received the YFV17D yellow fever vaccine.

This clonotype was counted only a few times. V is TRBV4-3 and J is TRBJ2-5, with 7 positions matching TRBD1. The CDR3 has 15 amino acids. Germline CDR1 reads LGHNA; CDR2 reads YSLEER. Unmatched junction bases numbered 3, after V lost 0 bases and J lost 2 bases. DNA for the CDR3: TGCGCCAGCAGCCAAGATTTCAGGGGGCAAGAGACCCAGTACTTC. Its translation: CASSQDFRGQETQYF.

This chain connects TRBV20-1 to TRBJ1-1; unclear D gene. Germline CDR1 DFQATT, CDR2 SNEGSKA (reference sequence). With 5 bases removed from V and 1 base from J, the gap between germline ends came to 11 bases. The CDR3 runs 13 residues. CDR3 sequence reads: CSALRRENTEAFF. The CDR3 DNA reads TGCAGTGCTCTCCGACGGGAGAACACTGAAGCTTTCTTT.

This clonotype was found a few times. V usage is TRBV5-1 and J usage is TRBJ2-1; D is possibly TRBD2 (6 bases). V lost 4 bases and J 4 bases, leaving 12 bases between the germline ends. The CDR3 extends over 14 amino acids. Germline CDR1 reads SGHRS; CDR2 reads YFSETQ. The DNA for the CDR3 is TGCGCCAGCAGCGCAGGGACTCCGTACAATGAGCAGTTCTTC. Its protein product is CASSAGTPYNEQFF.

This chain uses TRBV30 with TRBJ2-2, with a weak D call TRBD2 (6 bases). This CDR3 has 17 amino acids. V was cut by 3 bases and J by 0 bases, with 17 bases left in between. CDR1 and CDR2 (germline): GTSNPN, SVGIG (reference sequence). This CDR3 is CAWSNRGVLANTGELFF. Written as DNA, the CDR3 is TGTGCCTGGAGCAACCGCGGGGTCCTCGCGAACACCGGGGAGCTGTTTTTT.

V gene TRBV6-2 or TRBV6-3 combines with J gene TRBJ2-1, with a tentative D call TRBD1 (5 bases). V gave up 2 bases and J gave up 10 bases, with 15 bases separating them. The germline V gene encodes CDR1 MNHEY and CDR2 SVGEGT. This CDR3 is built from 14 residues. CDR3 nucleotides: TGTGCCAGCAGTTACGACTGGCAGGGCTGGGAGCAGTTCTTC. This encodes CASSYDWQGWEQFF.